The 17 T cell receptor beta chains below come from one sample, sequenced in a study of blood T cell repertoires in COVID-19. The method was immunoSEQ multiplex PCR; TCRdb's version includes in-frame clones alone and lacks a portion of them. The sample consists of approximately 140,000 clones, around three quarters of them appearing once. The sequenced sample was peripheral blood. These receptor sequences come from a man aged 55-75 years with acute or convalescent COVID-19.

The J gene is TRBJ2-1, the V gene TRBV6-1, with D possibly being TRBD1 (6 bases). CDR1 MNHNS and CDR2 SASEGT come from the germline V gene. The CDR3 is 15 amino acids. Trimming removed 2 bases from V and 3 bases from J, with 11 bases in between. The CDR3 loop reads CASSESQGYYNEQFF. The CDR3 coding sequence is TGTGCCAGCAGTGAAAGCCAGGGGTACTACAATGAGCAGTTCTTC.

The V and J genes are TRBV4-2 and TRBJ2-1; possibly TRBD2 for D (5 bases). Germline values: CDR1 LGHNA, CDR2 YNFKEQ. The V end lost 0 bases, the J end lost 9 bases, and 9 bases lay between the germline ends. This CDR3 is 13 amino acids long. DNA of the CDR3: TGTGCCAGCAGCCAAGAACTCGCGGGTGAGCAGTTCTTC. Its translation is CASSQELAGEQFF.

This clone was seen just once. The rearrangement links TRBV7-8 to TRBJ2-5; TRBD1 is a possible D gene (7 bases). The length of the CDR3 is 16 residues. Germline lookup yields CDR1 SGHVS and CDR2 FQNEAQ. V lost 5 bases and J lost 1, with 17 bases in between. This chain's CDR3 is CASSRRGERVQETQYF. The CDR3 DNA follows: TGTGCCAGCAGCCGCAGGGGGGAGAGGGTCCAAGAGACCCAGTACTTC.

The CDR3 sequence: CASSRPIQGQNPYEQYF. CDR3 coding DNA: TGTGCCAGCAGTAGACCGATTCAGGGGCAAAACCCCTACGAGCAGTACTTC. V is TRBV28 and J is TRBJ2-7; D possibly corresponds to TRBD1 (6 bases). The ends were cut back, 5 bases at V and 2 bases at J, with 22 bases in the middle. The CDR3 is 17 residues long. The germline V gene encodes CDR1 MDHEN and CDR2 SYDVKM.

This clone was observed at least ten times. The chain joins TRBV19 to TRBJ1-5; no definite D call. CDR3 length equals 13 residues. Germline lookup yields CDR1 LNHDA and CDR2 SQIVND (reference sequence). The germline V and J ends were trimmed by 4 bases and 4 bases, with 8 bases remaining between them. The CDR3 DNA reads TGTGCCAGTAGTACCACAAAGAATCAGCCCCAGCATTTT. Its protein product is CASSTTKNQPQHF.

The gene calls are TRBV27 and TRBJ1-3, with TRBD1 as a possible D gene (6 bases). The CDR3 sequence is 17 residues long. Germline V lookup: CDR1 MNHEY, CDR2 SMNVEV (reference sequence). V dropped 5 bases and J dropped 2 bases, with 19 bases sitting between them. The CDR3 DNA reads TGTGCCAGCAGTCCCCACCTACAGGGTTTTACTGGAAACACCATATATTTT. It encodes CASSPHLQGFTGNTIYF.

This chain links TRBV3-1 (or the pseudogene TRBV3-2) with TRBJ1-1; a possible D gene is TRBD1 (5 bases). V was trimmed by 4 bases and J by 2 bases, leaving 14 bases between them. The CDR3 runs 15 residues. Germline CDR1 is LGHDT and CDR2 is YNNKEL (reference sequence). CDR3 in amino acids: CASSLRRGFNTEAFF. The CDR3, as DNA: TGTGCCAGCAGCCTACGGAGGGGTTTTAACACTGAAGCTTTCTTT.

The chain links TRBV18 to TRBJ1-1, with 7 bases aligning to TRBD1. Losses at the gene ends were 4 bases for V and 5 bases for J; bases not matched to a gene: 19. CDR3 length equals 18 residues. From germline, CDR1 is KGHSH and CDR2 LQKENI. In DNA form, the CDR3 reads TGTGCCAGCTCACGCGACAGGGACATTACGGCGTTGAGGACTGAAGCTTTCTTT. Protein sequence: CASSRDRDITALRTEAFF.

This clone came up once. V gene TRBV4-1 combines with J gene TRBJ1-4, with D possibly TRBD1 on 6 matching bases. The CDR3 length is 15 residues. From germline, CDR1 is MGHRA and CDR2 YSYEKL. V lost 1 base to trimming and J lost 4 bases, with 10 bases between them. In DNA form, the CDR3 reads TGCGCCAGCAGCCAAGGGACAGCCGATAATGAAAAACTGTTTTTT. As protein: CASSQGTADNEKLFF.

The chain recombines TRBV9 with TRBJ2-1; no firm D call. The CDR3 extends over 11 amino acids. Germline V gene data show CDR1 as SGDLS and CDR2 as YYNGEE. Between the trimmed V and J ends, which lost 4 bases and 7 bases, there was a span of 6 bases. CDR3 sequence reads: CASSFSNEQFF. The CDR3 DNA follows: TGTGCCAGCAGCTTTAGTAATGAGCAGTTCTTC.

DNA for the CDR3: TGTGCCAGCAGCCGAGGACAGGGTACCGGGGAGCTGTTTTTT. Translating gives CASSRGQGTGELFF. The gene calls are TRBV6-5 and TRBJ2-2; 8 positions match TRBD1. Germline values: CDR1 MNHEY, CDR2 SVGAGI. The CDR3 sequence is 14 residues long. Trimming removed 6 bases from V and 5 bases from J; junction bases left unmatched: 5.

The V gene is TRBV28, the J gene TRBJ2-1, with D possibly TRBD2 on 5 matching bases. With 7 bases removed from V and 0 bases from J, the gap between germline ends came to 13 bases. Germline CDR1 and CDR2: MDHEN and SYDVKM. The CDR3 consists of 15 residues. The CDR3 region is CASNGVQSSYNEQFF. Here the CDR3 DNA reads TGTGCCAGCAACGGGGTGCAGAGCTCCTACAATGAGCAGTTCTTC.

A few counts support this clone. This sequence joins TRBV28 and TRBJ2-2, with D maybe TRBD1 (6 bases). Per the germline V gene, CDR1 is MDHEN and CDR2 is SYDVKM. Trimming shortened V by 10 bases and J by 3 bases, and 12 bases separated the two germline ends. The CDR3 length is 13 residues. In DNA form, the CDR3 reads TGTGCCATCAGGACAGAGTACACCGGGGAGCTGTTTTTT. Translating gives CAIRTEYTGELFF.

The CDR3 nucleotides read TGTGCCAGCAGTTCGGGGCAAGAGACCCAGTACTTC. It is translated as CASSSGQETQYF. V is TRBV12-3 or TRBV12-4 and J is TRBJ2-5; possibly TRBD2 for D (5 bases). V lost 4 bases to trimming and J lost 2 bases, with 5 bases between them. The length of the CDR3 is 12 residues.

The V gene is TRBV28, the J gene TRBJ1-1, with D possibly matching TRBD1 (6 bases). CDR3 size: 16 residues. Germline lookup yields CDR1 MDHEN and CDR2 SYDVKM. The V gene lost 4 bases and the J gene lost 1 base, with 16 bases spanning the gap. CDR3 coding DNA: TGTGCCAGCAGTTCTGCCCCTGGGACACCGAACACTGAAGCTTTCTTT. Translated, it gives CASSSAPGTPNTEAFF.

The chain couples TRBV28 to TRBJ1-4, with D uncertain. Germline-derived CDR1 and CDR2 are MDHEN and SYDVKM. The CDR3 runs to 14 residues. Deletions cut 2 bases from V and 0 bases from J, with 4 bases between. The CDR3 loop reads CASSLPATNEKLFF. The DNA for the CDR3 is TGTGCCAGCAGTTTACCCGCAACTAATGAAAAACTGTTTTTT.

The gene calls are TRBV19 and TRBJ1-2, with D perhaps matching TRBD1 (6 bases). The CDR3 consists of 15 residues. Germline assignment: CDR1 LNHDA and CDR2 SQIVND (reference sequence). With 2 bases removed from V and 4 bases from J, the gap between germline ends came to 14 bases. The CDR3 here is CASSISGQGSYGYTF. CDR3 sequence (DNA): TGTGCCAGTAGTATATCAGGGCAGGGGTCCTATGGCTACACCTTC.